The T cell receptor beta chain under discussion was sequenced for a study of blood T cells in healthy people across ages (dated by TCRdb to the mid-2010s). For the wider study: In model experiments, template switching captured about one uniquely barcoded TCR beta cDNA molecule for every two T cells. The study analyzed two additional independent replicas of 1 million unique cDNA reads from the same blood draw for two donors, one aged 18 to 30 and one aged 80 or older. Age-related changes in TCR beta repertoire diversity were measured in the study by deep sequencing normalized with unique cDNA molecular identifiers. To avoid experimental bias, donors of different ages were randomly spread across the sequencing lanes. The donors were divided into four age groups: young (average approximately 17 years), middle-aged (about 40), aged (approximately 62) and long-lived (82). The paper's findings and limits, for the study overall: Total diversity estimates from one million sequenced T cells were considered lower bounds and underestimates. Because profiling used bulk unsorted PBMCs, naive and antigen-experienced compartments could not be compared conclusively. Observed TCR beta diversity per million T cells fell roughly linearly with age, and a significant reduction was already apparent by age roughly 40. The long-lived group showed more naive CD4+ T cells, fewer expanded clones and increased TCR diversity than the aged group, suggesting age selection. Donor CMV infection status was unknown, potentially confounding age-related changes in expanded clonotypes. A strong correlation was found between observed TCR beta diversity and the percentage of naive T cells measured by flow cytometry.

The donors were roughly 40 Caucasian individuals from Russia, aged roughly 6 to 95 years, who were systemically healthy. Each donor gave 9.5 to 10 milliliters of peripheral blood, drawn into EDTA-treated Vacutainer tubes. Ficoll-Paque density-gradient centrifugation was used to isolate PBMCs, with at least 6.5 million per sample. Trizol reagent was used to extract total RNA from PBMCs, with at least 6 micrograms per sample. Naive CD45RAhigh/CD27high T cell percentages were measured by flow cytometry on a PBMC aliquot from every donor. In the germline V gene, CDR1 corresponds to SQVTM and CDR2 to ANQGSEA. V sheds 7 bases and J sheds 4 bases, leaving 13 bases between their ends. Spanning cysteine to phenylalanine, the CDR3 consists of 12 amino acids. The DNA shown is the 36-base CDR3, in frame from base 1. This clonotype showed up just a few times. Its antigen has not been determined. The sample holds no much larger clone one base away, and base qualities are not on file.

Libraries were constructed by 5' RACE. Data came from an Illumina HiSeq 2500. The second PCR ran for roughly 7 to 11 cycles and used a J-beta primer mix along with a sample-barcoded 5' primer. A template-switch 5' adaptor carrying 12 random nucleotides introduced a unique molecular identifier onto each TCR beta cDNA molecule. Each sample yielded at least 3 million CDR3-containing paired-end reads. First-strand cDNA was synthesized from all RNA with the Mint cDNA synthesis kit, primed by a TRBC-specific oligonucleotide. Following uracil-DNA glycosylase treatment, a first 18-cycle PCR with universal primers M1SS and BC2_uni_R was performed on all cDNA. The study's processing was this. For normalization, 1 million high-quality reads were randomly selected from each sample, with every read carrying a distinct molecular identifier. Reads with shared molecular identifiers were discarded instead of being binned into consensus sequences. MiTCR, set to a Q25 quality threshold and the strictest error-elimination algorithm, was used for CDR3 identification, clonotype clustering and error correction. A nonparametric unseen species model with Euler transformation was used to estimate a lower bound on total TCR beta diversity. TCRdb reprocessing: public reads trimmed at Q25 with fastp, clones called with MiXCR, in-frame beta chains kept. Identical CDR3 protein sequences are pooled into one entry, listed with their most common genes and DNA. These V and J calls rely on TCRdb rather than the paper's analysis. The sample profile shows around 690,000 distinct CDR3 sequences; about 53% of them were found once. The ten largest clonotypes hold roughly 34% of the sample.

This sequence uses TRBV29-1 and TRBJ1-1; TRBD1 is possibly the D segment (5 matching bases). Sequenced sample: blood. The clonotype was recovered from a man in his 60s in good health. The DNA sequence is as follows: TGCAGCGCCAGTCGAGGGGCCACTGAAGCTTTCTTT. Its amino acids are CSASRGATEAFF.